Listed below are T cell receptor beta chains from one sample, sequenced in a study of blood T cell repertoires in COVID-19. The repertoire was sequenced with immunoSEQ multiplex PCR; TCRdb's copy has only in-frame clones and lacks some. Of 150,000 to 200,000 clones listed, just under 90% are singletons. The sequencing input was peripheral blood. Source of these receptors: a man younger than 35 with active or convalescent COVID-19. The CDR3 runs from the conserved cysteine through the conserved F or W.

v_call	cdr3_length	j_call	cdr3_aa
TRBV27	15	TRBJ1-2	CASRYSQGAFYGYTF
TRBV11-2	15	TRBJ1-1	CASSPSGAGLTEAFF
TRBV27	17	TRBJ2-1	CASSLYPWRGGKNEQFF
TRBV6-4	13	TRBJ1-1	CASSEGRGTEAFF
TRBV28	14	TRBJ1-5	CASSRQGIRQPQHF
TRBV28	17	TRBJ2-3	CASAGLAGSRGTDTQYF
TRBV5-1	15	TRBJ2-7	CASSLDGGTTYEQYF
TRBV7-3	15	TRBJ1-3	CASSFDGRRGNTIYF
TRBV19	14	TRBJ1-1	CASTPGQRNTEAFF
TRBV7-8	16	TRBJ1-4	CASSLERQAVDEKLFF
TRBV10-3	15	TRBJ1-3	CAIRPDRGNGNTIYF
TRBV3-1/TRBV3-2	16	TRBJ1-1	CASSPQGDRVWTEAFF
TRBV2	14	TRBJ1-5	CASSDGQGQLAQHF
TRBV28	11	TRBJ1-1	CASSNQGRAFF
TRBV15	14	TRBJ1-3	CATSDRGFRNTIYF
TRBV7-9	12	TRBJ1-2	CASSDTNYGYTF
TRBV28	13	TRBJ1-1	CASSFRRGTEAFF
TRBV24-1	12	TRBJ2-3	CATSVSADTQYF
TRBV7-9	15	TRBJ1-1	CASSLVRGLYTEAFF